These 5 T cell receptor beta chains were sequenced from one sample in a study of early T cells in non-severe SARS-CoV-2 infection. TCRdb analysed the 5' RACE reads with MiXCR anew, one entry per CDR3 protein. The data contain 40,000 to 55,000 distinct CDR3 sequences, approximately 22% of them seen just once; the ten biggest clones take up approximately 4.4%. The input for sequencing was whole blood, taken at baseline. The receptor set was obtained from an adult who was a healthcare worker with PCR-confirmed SARS-CoV-2 infection or an uninfected control (not recorded which).

V and J are TRBV7-9 and TRBJ2-5; D is unclear. This CDR3 is built from 13 residues. V lost 2 bases, J lost 6 bases, and 10 bases lay in between. Germline CDR1 SEHNR, CDR2 FQNEAQ (reference sequence). CDR3 sequence: CASSLNLGQTQYF. Here the CDR3 DNA reads TGTGCCAGCAGCTTAAATCTAGGACAGACCCAGTACTTC.

This clonotype was counted between two and nine times. The V gene is TRBV7-8, the J gene TRBJ1-5; weak D call: TRBD1 (6 bases). This CDR3 region has 15 residues. CDR1 and CDR2 (germline): SGHVS, FQNEAQ. Trimming took 0 bases from V and 6 from J, leaving 12 bases between them. The CDR3 bases are TGTGCCAGCAGCTTAGCAACGGGGGGCTCTCAGCCCCAGCATTTT. Translation: CASSLATGGSQPQHF.

This clonotype was observed a few times. The J gene is TRBJ1-1, the V gene TRBV7-3; D gene uncertain. V lost 0 bases and J 2 bases, leaving 4 bases between the germline ends. From germline, CDR1 is SGHTA and CDR2 FQGTGA. CDR3 length: 13 amino acids. The CDR3 loop is CASSLTENTEAFF. CDR3 nucleotides: TGTGCCAGCAGCTTAACGGAAAACACTGAAGCTTTCTTT.

This clonotype came up a few times. The J gene is TRBJ2-3, the V gene TRBV6-2 or TRBV6-3, with 7 bases that match TRBD2. This CDR3 has 14 amino acids. CDR1 is MNHEY, CDR2 SVGEGT, per germline. V lost 5 bases, J lost 3 bases, and 5 bases stayed unmatched. The DNA for the CDR3 is TGTGCCAGCAGTCCAGCGGGGCCGACAGATACGCAGTATTTT. This codes for CASSPAGPTDTQYF.

This clonotype was seen only a few times. V is TRBV14 and J is TRBJ2-1; maybe TRBD1 (6 bases). This CDR3 is 13 amino acids long. CDR1 SGHDN and CDR2 FVKESK come from the germline V gene. V lost 1 base, J lost 6 bases, and 7 bases lay in between. CDR3 sequence: CASSQVGGNEQFF. CDR3 nucleotides: TGTGCCAGCAGCCAAGTAGGGGGCAATGAGCAGTTCTTC.